This entry concerns a single TCR beta chain. Its antigen is unidentified. The trim removed 3 bases at V and 3 bases at J, leaving 5 bases unmatched. Germline V lookup: CDR1 SGHNT, CDR2 YYREEE (reference sequence). This CDR3 contains 15 residues. The sample comes from a study of cytomegalovirus exposure and HLA in healthy donors. Broader study findings: In vitro confirmation showed a few CMV-associated chains to be CMV antigen specific.

The PCR contained 60 Vbeta and 13 Jbeta primers. In the original workflow: Later analysis identified approximately 80 million unique TCR beta chains, roughly 11 million shared. TCRdb keeps only in-frame clones here, not all; method: immunoSEQ multiplex PCR. V, J and clone size derive from that table, while D and trimming were established from the DNA sequence. The table shows about 130,000 clones, with about 82% occurring only once. Sequencing used PBMCs. The rearrangement joins TRBV5-4 to TRBJ2-7, with TRBD1 matching 11 bases. The sequence was collected from a female donor in good health and CMV-seropositive. The CDR3 sequence is CASSSKGQGDYEQYF. In DNA, the CDR3 is TGTGCCAGCAGCTCTAAGGGACAGGGGGACTACGAGCAGTACTTC. The variable domain in full, completed from reference TRBV5-4 and TRBJ2-7, reads ETGVTQSPTHLIKTRGQQVTLRCSSQSGHNTVSWYQQALGQGPQFIFQYYREEENGRGNFPPRFSGLQFPNYSSELNVNALELDDSALYLCASSSKGQGDYEQYFGPGTRLTVT.